The entry below describes one TCR beta chain. Its antigen is not yet known. No base-level quality is on record; no much larger clone is a single base apart. For this chain, trimming is 6 bases at the V end and 5 bases at the J end, and the number of junction bases without a gene match is 11. Inclusive of the bounding cysteine and phenylalanine, the CDR3 is 16 residues long. The CDR3 DNA has 48 bases and is translated from base 1. Reading the germline V gene gives CDR1 MGHDK and CDR2 SYGVNS. Sorted unstimulated T cells, along with proliferating T cells recovered from mixed lymphocyte reactions, underwent TCRbeta CDR3 sequencing. Fresh whole blood from ten HLA-typed healthy donors served as the source for isolating PBMCs. To map where alloreactive clones came from, unstimulated CD4+ non-regulatory T cells were FACS-sorted. Libraries were prepared through the immunoSEQ multiplex PCR assay. Each sample had 85,000 to 100,000 TCR templates assayed by the deep sequencing platform. Genomic DNA extracted from sorted T cells was used for TCRbeta CDR3 sequencing. The paper's data handling went like this. The R programming language was used for the clonal analysis of the TCRbeta CDR3 data. Unstimulated samples were compared with post-reaction CFSE-low samples to define alloreactive CD4+ and CD8+ clones. Alloreactive CD4+ clones were assigned to regulatory or non-regulatory origin by matching sequences to sorted unstimulated Treg and non-Treg repertoires. The source is immuneACCESS, and TCRdb retained only in-frame sequences with V and J called. Part of the clones is not carried over; for the studies checked, unresolved V genes explain less than half of this, and the remainder is unexplained. V and J calls and clone size are copied from that table; D and trimming were computed from the DNA. The sample profile shows roughly 110,000 clones; about 93% of them were found once. Roughly 0.16% of the sample comes from the top ten.

This sample was taken from a study of siplizumab effects on memory and regulatory T cells (dated by TCRdb to between 2018 and 2021). Some background on the complete study: The study looked at the effect of siplizumab, an anti-CD2 antibody, on alloreactive T-cell subsets in allogeneic mixed lymphocyte reactions made from human PBMCs. What the authors observed across the whole study: Unstimulated naive T cells appeared more diverse than memory T cells, and naive cells seemed to contribute substantially to the alloresponse. Siplizumab significantly lowered the cumulative frequency of alloreactive sequences that could be traced to unstimulated CD4+ memory T cells. Sequences below about 10^-5 frequency were poorly captured, so only a minor fraction of alloreactive clones could be mapped to unstimulated subsets. No functional confirmation was obtained for the suppressive function of proliferating Tregs from siplizumab cultures. Of the alloreactive CD4+ clones that could be mapped, the Treg-derived share averaged around 70% with siplizumab compared with about 27% in control reactions. A naive or memory phenotype could not be assigned to roughly 75-97% of proliferating CD4+ or CD8+ clones.

Material for sequencing was non-Treg CD4+ T cells sorted from blood. In the paper's terms, the cell subset or site label means: FACS-sorted unstimulated CD4+ non-regulatory T cells. This TCR was sampled from a human donor in good health. This chain joins TRBV25-1 to TRBJ2-3, with TRBD1 matching 10 junction bases. At the DNA level, the sequence is TGTGCCAGCAGCAAGGGGGACAGGGGTAAAGGAGATACGCAGTATTTT. This is translated as CASSKGDRGKGDTQYF.